What follows are 15 T cell receptor beta chains derived from one specimen sequenced in a study of Graves' ophthalmopathy and Graves' hyperthyroidism. The study amplified TCR beta CDR3 regions using RNA transcripts. Second-round multiplex PCR came after a first-round RT-PCR that employed HTBI primers. MiXCR, run by TCRdb on the multiplex PCR reads, gives a single entry per CDR3 protein. This sample has about 400,000 distinct CDR3 sequences, with around 20% found just once. Sequencing was done on a sample of peripheral blood. The receptors shown here come from a woman aged 18-29 years with Graves' ophthalmopathy.

At least ten counts were recorded for this clonotype. The chain is built from TRBV9 and TRBJ1-1, with D tentatively TRBD1 (6 bases). V gave up 4 bases and J gave up 1 base, with 14 bases separating them. CDR1 is SGDLS and CDR2 is YYNGEE in the germline V gene. The CDR3 covers 15 residues. CDR3 nucleotides: TGTGCCAGCAGCACCGGACAGCCAGGGAACACTGAAGCTTTCTTT. Amino acid sequence: CASSTGQPGNTEAFF.

At least ten counts were recorded for this clonotype. The rearrangement joins TRBV12-3 or TRBV12-4 to TRBJ2-7; 8 nucleotides match TRBD2. Trimming at V came to 3 bases and at J to 4 bases, leaving 8 bases not matched to a gene. The CDR3 loop spans 15 amino acids. As DNA, the CDR3 is TGTGCCAGCAGTTTTGGCCAGCGGGGGAAATACGAGCAGTACTTC. It codes for CASSFGQRGKYEQYF.

The CDR3 sequence is CASRKPGQGSAFF. CDR3 bases: TGTGCCAGCAGAAAACCGGGACAGGGTTCGGCTTTCTTT. V gene TRBV6-1 combines with J gene TRBJ1-1; TRBD1 matches 9 bases. Trimming cost V 6 bases and J 11 bases; bases outside gene matches: 10. CDR3 length equals 13 residues. The germline V gene has CDR1 MNHNS and CDR2 SASEGT.

This clonotype was seen at least ten times. The chain is built from TRBV28 and TRBJ2-7; TRBD1 is a possible D gene (6 bases). Germline CDR1 reads MDHEN; CDR2 reads SYDVKM. The CDR3 covers 12 residues. The V gene lost 8 bases and the J gene lost 3 bases, with 11 bases spanning the gap. The CDR3 DNA sequence: TGTGCCAGCCAGACAGGCGTCTACGAGCAGTACTTC. Its protein is CASQTGVYEQYF.

Many counts were recorded for this clonotype. The chain employs TRBV27 and TRBJ2-7, with D uncertain. CDR3 length equals 16 residues. V shed 0 bases and J shed 6 bases, with 18 bases lying between them. Germline loops: CDR1 MNHEY, CDR2 SMNVEV (reference sequence). This chain's CDR3 is CASSLSSGSLLIEQYF. The CDR3, as DNA: TGTGCCAGCAGTTTATCTTCGGGCAGCCTTCTAATCGAGCAGTACTTC.

This clonotype has a count of ten or more. The chain couples TRBV10-2 to TRBJ2-2, with TRBD1 identical over 7 bases. This CDR3 comprises 15 residues. Germline CDR1 and CDR2: WSHSY and SAAADI. Trimming at V came to 6 bases and at J to 2 bases, leaving 6 bases not matched to a gene. CDR3: CASRTDRVNTGELFF. The CDR3 DNA follows: TGCGCCAGCAGGACTGACAGGGTCAACACCGGGGAGCTGTTTTTT.

In this sample, this clonotype turned up many times. This sequence joins TRBV28 and TRBJ2-3; D remains unclear. Germline V gives CDR1 MDHEN, CDR2 SYDVKM. V shed 5 bases and J shed 4 bases, with 13 bases lying between them. The CDR3 contains 14 residues. The CDR3 here is CASSLLRASDTQYF. DNA for the CDR3: TGTGCCAGCAGTCTCCTCCGGGCCTCAGATACGCAGTATTTT.

This clonotype was counted many times. V gene TRBV6-5 combines with J gene TRBJ1-5, with a possible D match to TRBD1 (5 bases). V lost 3 bases to trimming and J lost 3 bases, with 12 bases between them. Per the germline V gene, CDR1 is MNHEY and CDR2 is SVGAGI. The CDR3 loop spans 15 amino acids. The CDR3 DNA follows: TGTGCCAGCAGTTATTCCGCAGGGACCAATCAGCCCCAGCATTTT. This encodes CASSYSAGTNQPQHF.

This clonotype has a handful of counts. This chain connects TRBV28 to TRBJ1-1, with a weak D call TRBD1 (5 bases). V gave up 0 bases and J gave up 1 base, with 6 bases separating them. CDR1 MDHEN and CDR2 SYDVKM come from the germline V gene. The CDR3 consists of 14 residues. The CDR3 protein is CASSLWGRNTEAFF. In nucleotides, the CDR3 is TGTGCCAGCAGTTTATGGGGACGGAACACTGAAGCTTTCTTT.

This clonotype was observed many times. DNA of the CDR3: TGCAGCGTTCGAGCGGGACTATACGAGCAGTACTTC. Encoded protein: CSVRAGLYEQYF. V usage is TRBV29-1 and J usage is TRBJ2-7, with 7 positions matching TRBD2. V lost 5 bases, J lost 4 bases, and 5 bases stayed unmatched. Germline CDR1 is SQVTM and CDR2 is ANQGSEA. The CDR3 is made up of 12 amino acids.

This clonotype was seen many times. The chain is built from TRBV6-1 and TRBJ2-2; either TRBD1 or TRBD2 may fit D (6 bases each). The CDR3 runs to 13 residues. The germline CDR1 and CDR2 sequences are MNHNS and SASEGT. Between the trimmed V and J ends, which lost 6 bases and 9 bases, there was a span of 14 bases. The chain's CDR3 is CASRGAGSRELFF. The CDR3 region has the DNA TGTGCCAGCAGGGGGGCGGGGTCCCGGGAGCTGTTTTTT.

In this sample, this clonotype turned up a few times. The chain employs TRBV18 and TRBJ1-2; unclear D gene. V lost 2 bases to trimming and J lost 4 bases, with 11 bases between them. The CDR3 length is 14 residues. Looked up from germline, CDR1 is KGHSH and CDR2 is LQKENI. Written as DNA, the CDR3 is TGTGCCAGCTCACCATTAGACCTGGCCTATGGCTACACCTTC. Its translation: CASSPLDLAYGYTF.

This clonotype was seen many times. The V and J genes are TRBV11-2 and TRBJ1-3, with D perhaps matching TRBD1 (5 bases). CDR1 is SGHAT and CDR2 is FQNNGV in the germline V gene. This CDR3 is 14 amino acids long. Trimming cost V 6 bases and J 4 bases, with 13 bases left between them. CDR3 in amino acids: CASSSRVEGNTIYF. In DNA, the CDR3 is TGTGCCAGCAGTTCCAGGGTGGAAGGAAACACCATATATTTT.

J is TRBJ1-6 and V is TRBV7-2; D might be TRBD1 (6 bases). CDR3 length: 15 amino acids. Germline CDR1 reads SGHTA; CDR2 reads FQGNSA. V was cut by 5 bases and J by 7 bases, with 15 bases left in between. CDR3 sequence reads: CASSGRGTGNSPLHF. CDR3 nucleotides: TGTGCCAGCAGCGGGAGGGGGACGGGAAATTCACCCCTCCACTTT.

This clonotype was seen at least ten times. The chain has TRBV7-8 and TRBJ2-7; 8 nucleotides agree with TRBD2. Losses at the gene ends were 5 bases for V and 3 bases for J; bases not matched to a gene: 15. The CDR3 consists of 17 residues. CDR1 is SGHVS, CDR2 FQNEAQ, per germline. In nucleotides, the CDR3 is TGTGCCAGCAGCCGCGCCCCGCGGGGGGTATTTCTCTACGAGCAGTACTTC. As protein: CASSRAPRGVFLYEQYF.